These 2 T cell receptor beta chains were all obtained from the same sample, sequenced in a study of blood T cell repertoires in COVID-19. Clones were sequenced by immunoSEQ multiplex PCR, and TCRdb holds only the in-frame ones, with some missing. The sample includes around 25,000 clones, around 87% of them seen just once. Sequenced: peripheral blood. The receptors derive from a woman aged 60-75 years with active COVID-19.

This rearrangement joins TRBV5-1 to TRBJ1-5; TRBD1 matches 10 bases. The J segment lost 5 bases and the V segment lost 0 bases, leaving 2 bases of the junction unmatched. CDR1 is SGHRS, CDR2 YFSETQ, per germline. The CDR3 is 15 residues long. CDR3 protein: CASSLGGTGDQPQHF. The CDR3 DNA sequence: TGCGCCAGCAGCTTGGGTGGGACAGGGGATCAGCCCCAGCATTTT.

CDR3 amino acids: CASSEPQGAYEKLFF. In nucleotides, the CDR3 is TGTGCCAGCAGTGAACCCCAGGGGGCATATGAAAAACTGTTTTTT. This rearrangement joins TRBV2 to TRBJ1-4, with 8 nucleotides matching TRBD1. Trimming took 2 bases from V and 6 from J; bases not matched to a gene: 5. This CDR3 region has 15 residues. The germline V gene has CDR1 SNHLY and CDR2 FYNNEI.